Listed below are T cell receptor beta chains from one sample, sequenced in a study of T cells in Graves' hyperthyroidism and ophthalmopathy. Using its own MiXCR run on the multiplex PCR reads, TCRdb lists one record per CDR3 protein. The repertoire holds under 200,000 distinct CDR3 sequences, with roughly 10% as singletons. Sequenced sample: blood. These receptors all come from a woman between 18 and 29 years old with Graves' hyperthyroidism that later progressed to Graves' ophthalmopathy. Both conserved end residues are part of each CDR3. A D gene is named only where the DNA matches it firmly. The listing skips clone size in some rows; elsewhere it reads once, few, many or a size class.

>TRBJ2-2|many|NA|TRBV2
CATHPGGLNTGELFF
TGTGCCACCCATCCAGGAGGACTAAACACCGGGGAGCTGTTTTTT
>TRBJ2-1|many|NA|TRBV28
CASSLSESSYNEQFF
TGTGCCAGCAGTTTAAGCGAGAGCTCCTACAATGAGCAGTTCTTC
>TRBJ2-1|many|TRBD2|TRBV20-1
CSAHSGGAFEQFF
TGCAGTGCCCACAGCGGGGGGGCCTTTGAGCAGTTCTTC
>TRBJ2-7|many|NA|TRBV10-3
CAISGTDTYEQYF
TGTGCCATCAGTGGGACTGACACCTACGAGCAGTACTTC
>TRBJ1-4|many|NA|TRBV20-1
CSARSQGGEKLFF
TGCAGTGCTAGGTCCCAGGGTGGTGAAAAACTGTTTTTT
>TRBJ1-6|few|NA|TRBV30
CAWRAGSSYNSPLHF
TGTGCCTGGAGGGCTGGGAGCTCCTATAATTCACCCCTCCACTTT
>TRBJ2-2|many|TRBD2|TRBV20-1
CSARDRLAGLANTGELFF
TGCAGTGCTAGAGACCGACTAGCGGGGCTCGCGAACACCGGGGAGCTGTTTTTT
>TRBJ2-7|many|TRBD1|TRBV20-1
CSARGTTGTGSDEQYF
TGCAGTGCTAGGGGTACCACCGGGACAGGGAGCGACGAGCAGTACTTC
>TRBJ2-1|many|NA|TRBV27
CASRKLTKGGGYNEQFF
TGTGCCAGCAGAAAACTCACTAAGGGGGGGGGGTACAATGAGCAGTTCTTC
>TRBJ2-3|many|TRBD2|TRBV28
CASSFPIAGGTDTQYF
TGTGCCAGCAGTTTCCCCATAGCGGGAGGTACAGATACGCAGTATTTT
>TRBJ1-1|many|NA|TRBV5-6
CASWLTGTEAFF
TGTGCCAGCTGGCTGACAGGCACTGAAGCTTTCTTT
>TRBJ1-1|few|NA|TRBV19
CASSIRGGKGNTEAFF
TGTGCCAGTAGTATAAGGGGGGGTAAGGGGAACACTGAAGCTTTCTTT
>TRBJ1-1|many|NA|TRBV3-1
CASSQVDTEAFF
TGTGCCAGCAGCCAAGTTGACACTGAAGCTTTCTTT
>TRBJ1-1|many|NA|TRBV11-3
CASSLTVVTEAFF
TGTGCCAGCAGCTTAACGGTTGTCACTGAAGCTTTCTTT
>TRBJ2-7|many|TRBD2|TRBV7-3
CASSLTGTSSEQYF
TGTGCCAGCAGCTTAACCGGGACTAGTAGCGAGCAGTACTTC
>TRBJ1-2|few|NA|TRBV19
CASSQSSGERRDGYTF
TGTGCCAGTAGTCAGTCGTCAGGGGAGAGACGGGATGGCTACACCTTC
>TRBJ1-2|many|NA|TRBV11-2
CASSLVVSGGYTF
TGTGCCAGCAGCTTAGTGGTATCCGGAGGCTACACCTTC
>TRBJ1-1|NA|NA|TRBV14
CASSQVRTANTEAFF
TGTGCCAGCAGCCAAGTTCGAACAGCGAACACTGAAGCTTTCTTT
>TRBJ1-1|many|NA|TRBV6-1
CASVQSVGGGMNTEAFF
TGTGCCAGCGTCCAGTCGGTAGGGGGTGGGATGAACACTGAAGCTTTCTTT
>TRBJ2-1|NA|NA|TRBV7-2
CASSLSPRVGSYNEQFF
TGTGCCAGCAGCTTGAGTCCTAGAGTCGGCTCCTACAATGAGCAGTTCTTC
>TRBJ2-7|many|NA|TRBV11-2
CASSLDYLSYEQYF
TGTGCCAGCAGCTTAGATTACCTGTCCTACGAGCAGTACTTC
>TRBJ1-1|many|NA|TRBV5-6
CASSFGGGNTEAFF
TGTGCCAGTAGTTTCGGGGGAGGAAACACTGAAGCTTTCTTT
>TRBJ2-4|many|NA|TRBV27
CASSLSRTQGNIQYF
TGTGCCAGCAGTTTATCAAGAACCCAGGGAAACATTCAGTACTTC
>TRBJ1-6|many|NA|TRBV15
CATRTAQTGSPLHF
TGTGCCACCCGGACAGCCCAAACGGGGTCACCCCTCCACTTT
>TRBJ2-5|many|TRBD1|TRBV29-1
CSVETTGGLETQYF
TGCAGCGTTGAGACGACAGGGGGCTTGGAGACCCAGTACTTC
>TRBJ2-7|many|NA|TRBV7-2
CASSLEGVYEQYF
TGTGCCAGCAGCCTAGAAGGGGTGTACGAGCAGTACTTC
>TRBJ2-3|many|NA|TRBV19
CASSILTATDTQYF
TGTGCCAGTAGTATCCTGACAGCCACAGATACGCAGTATTTT
>TRBJ1-2|many|TRBD1|TRBV28
CASNVQGNNGYTF
TGTGCCAGCAATGTACAGGGGAATAATGGCTACACCTTC
>TRBJ1-5|many|NA|TRBV20-1
CSAETLSNQPQHF
TGCAGTGCTGAGACCCTTAGCAATCAGCCCCAGCATTTT
>TRBJ1-6|many|NA|TRBV28
CASRLLSSYNSPLHF
TGTGCCAGCAGATTATTGAGCTCCTATAATTCACCCCTCCACTTT
>TRBJ1-4|many|TRBD1|TRBV6-5
CASSYSMGQGVGTNEKLFF
TGTGCCAGCAGTTACTCGATGGGACAGGGGGTCGGAACTAATGAAAAACTGTTTTTT
>TRBJ2-7|many|NA|TRBV6-1
CASSEADGGSYEQYF
TGTGCCAGCAGTGAAGCGGACGGCGGCTCCTACGAGCAGTACTTC
>TRBJ1-1|many|NA|TRBV12-3/TRBV12-4
CASSLGRGSTEAFF
TGTGCCAGCAGTTTAGGCAGGGGTAGCACTGAAGCTTTCTTT
>TRBJ1-1|NA|TRBD1|TRBV5-4
CASIPGGSHTEAFF
TGTGCCAGCATTCCAGGGGGCTCGCACACTGAAGCTTTCTTT
>TRBJ2-1|many|TRBD2|TRBV7-3
CASSLRRGGAGGPSDEQFF
TGTGCCAGCAGCTTAAGGCGAGGGGGTGCGGGAGGGCCCTCAGATGAGCAGTTCTTC
>TRBJ2-2|many|NA|TRBV12-3/TRBV12-4
CASSLPGELFF
TGTGCCAGCAGTTTACCGGGGGAGCTGTTTTTT
>TRBJ1-5|NA|TRBD1|TRBV5-5
CASSSIGTGGTGSNQPQHF
TGTGCCAGCAGCTCTATCGGGACAGGGGGCACGGGTAGCAATCAGCCCCAGCATTTT